This TCR beta chain came from a study of blood T cell repertoires in COVID-19. This CDR3 contains 13 residues. The V gene lost 2 bases and the J gene lost 10 bases, with 13 bases spanning the gap. Germline V lookup: CDR1 SGHAT, CDR2 FQNNGV. Clones were sequenced by immunoSEQ multiplex PCR, and TCRdb holds only the in-frame ones, with some missing. The table lists under 250,000 clones, roughly 90% of them singletons. This clonotype was obtained from an older woman with acute or convalescent COVID-19. The sequenced sample was peripheral blood. This sequence joins TRBV11-2 and TRBJ2-3; D is unresolved. CDR3 coding DNA: TGTGCCAGCAGCTTAAGTTTAGAAAGCGCGCAGTATTTT. This encodes CASSLSLESAQYF.